This is a list of T cell receptor beta chains from one sample in a study of T cell changes during pregnancy in multiple sclerosis. Some clones are missing from TCRdb's copy, which holds only in-frame ones; the method was immunoSEQ multiplex PCR. This table has more than 35,000 clones, over 85% appearing once. The material sequenced was CD4+ T cells from peripheral blood mononuclear cells, taken before pregnancy. All receptors come from a female donor with multiple sclerosis, enrolled in a pregnancy study. CDR3s include the opening cysteine and the closing phenylalanine or tryptophan. The D gene is left open where the match is weak.

J gene: TRBJ1-1
V gene: TRBV4-1
D gene: TRBD1
CDR3 protein: CASSPGQGRANTEAFF
CDR3 DNA: TGCGCCAGCAGCCCGGGACAGGGGAGGGCGAACACTGAAGCTTTCTTT

J gene: TRBJ1-3
V gene: TRBV5-1
D gene: -
CDR3 protein: CASSLATQGGNTIYF
CDR3 DNA: TGCGCCAGCAGCTTGGCCACACAGGGTGGAAACACCATATATTTT

J gene: TRBJ2-7
V gene: TRBV28
D gene: -
CDR3 protein: CAAQGYEQYF
CDR3 DNA: TGTGCCGCGCAGGGCTACGAGCAGTACTTC

J gene: TRBJ2-5
V gene: TRBV7-9
D gene: -
CDR3 protein: CASSYVRASQETQYF
CDR3 DNA: TGTGCCAGCAGCTACGTCAGGGCCTCTCAAGAGACCCAGTACTTC

J gene: TRBJ2-1
V gene: TRBV5-1
D gene: -
CDR3 protein: CASSWGGAQGEQFF
CDR3 DNA: TGCGCCAGCAGCTGGGGGGGGGCGCAGGGTGAGCAGTTCTTC

J gene: TRBJ1-2
V gene: TRBV4-2
D gene: -
CDR3 protein: CASSQGKSGIRFYGYTF
CDR3 DNA: TGTGCCAGCAGCCAAGGAAAGTCGGGAATCCGCTTCTATGGCTACACCTTC

J gene: TRBJ2-7
V gene: TRBV7-9
D gene: TRBD1
CDR3 protein: CASSSRDRYEQYF
CDR3 DNA: TGTGCCAGCAGCTCCCGGGACAGGTACGAGCAGTACTTC

J gene: TRBJ1-1
V gene: TRBV2
D gene: -
CDR3 protein: CASTGAKAFF
CDR3 DNA: TGTGCCAGCACAGGGGCGAAAGCTTTCTTT

J gene: TRBJ1-2
V gene: TRBV9
D gene: -
CDR3 protein: CASSTGTRNPVSGYTF
CDR3 DNA: TGTGCCAGCAGCACAGGAACCAGGAATCCGGTTAGTGGCTACACCTTC